The 25 T cell receptor beta chains listed next were all sequenced from one sample in a study of blood T cell repertoires in COVID-19. Profiling relied on immunoSEQ multiplex PCR, and the TCRdb table lists in-frame clones only, not all of them. Of fewer than 250,000 clones listed, approximately 86% are singletons. The sample was peripheral blood. The receptor set was obtained from a man aged 55 to 70 with acute or convalescent COVID-19.

The V gene is TRBV7-2, the J gene TRBJ2-7; perhaps TRBD1 as D (5 bases). The CDR3 is 13 residues long. V gave up 8 bases and J gave up 2 bases, with 13 bases separating them. The germline V gene encodes CDR1 SGHTA and CDR2 FQGNSA. The CDR3 sequence: CASSEGVTYEQYF. In nucleotides, the CDR3 is TGTGCCAGCTCGGAAGGGGTCACCTACGAGCAGTACTTC.

The chain uses TRBV20-1 and TRBJ2-4; TRBD2 aligns across 9 bases. Losses at the gene ends were 3 bases for V and 5 bases for J; bases not matched to a gene: 5. The CDR3 covers 14 residues. In germline, CDR1 is DFQATT, CDR2 SNEGSKA (reference sequence). CDR3 in amino acids: CSASQIAGENIQYF. The CDR3 bases are TGCAGTGCTAGTCAAATAGCGGGGGAAAACATTCAGTACTTC.

The gene calls are TRBV7-3 and TRBJ2-1, with TRBD1 matching over 12 bases. The CDR3 totals 15 residues. CDR1 is SGHTA and CDR2 is FQGTGA in the germline V gene. V was pared by 4 bases and J by 7 bases, with 5 bases of the junction left unmatched. The CDR3 loop reads CASSSGQGAGNEQFF. For the CDR3, the DNA is TGTGCCAGCAGCTCGGGACAGGGGGCGGGAAATGAGCAGTTCTTC.

The rearrangement links TRBV7-2 to TRBJ2-3; TRBD2 matches 12 bases. J lost 5 bases, V lost 4 bases, and 7 bases had no gene match. The length of the CDR3 is 16 residues. The V gene's germline CDR1 is SGHTA and CDR2 FQGNSA. The CDR3 sequence is CASSWRSSGGEDTQYF. CDR3 nucleotide sequence: TGTGCCAGCAGCTGGCGCTCTAGCGGGGGGGAAGATACGCAGTATTTT.

The chain is built from TRBV6-2 or TRBV6-3 and TRBJ1-5, with D perhaps TRBD1 (5 bases). In germline, CDR1 is MNHEY, CDR2 SVGEGT. This CDR3 contains 16 residues. V was shortened by 2 bases and J by 2 bases, with 13 bases between the two germline ends. The CDR3 DNA reads TGTGCCAGCAGTTACGGAGGGGTGCCCGGCAATCAGCCCCAGCATTTT. Its translation is CASSYGGVPGNQPQHF.

The V and J genes are TRBV18 and TRBJ2-7; TRBD2 aligns across 7 bases. Germline values: CDR1 KGHSH, CDR2 LQKENI. V lost 4 bases and J lost 7; bases outside the gene matches: 13. The CDR3 runs to 15 residues. In DNA, the CDR3 is TGTGCCAGCTCACGCCCGAGGAGCGGGGTAGTAGAGCAGTACTTC. Protein: CASSRPRSGVVEQYF.

The V gene is TRBV14, the J gene TRBJ2-1; TRBD2 matches at 7 bases. With 0 bases clipped from V and 7 bases from J, the junction kept 18 bases outside the gene matches. Per the germline V gene, CDR1 is SGHDN and CDR2 is FVKESK. This CDR3 has 19 amino acids. CDR3 region: CASSQDTSGLRTLGNEQFF. CDR3 bases: TGTGCCAGCAGCCAAGATACTTCGGGACTAAGAACCCTTGGGAATGAGCAGTTCTTC.

The rearrangement uses TRBV3-1 (or the pseudogene TRBV3-2) and TRBJ1-2, with a possible D match to TRBD1 (6 bases). Germline CDR1 LGHDT, CDR2 YNNKEL (reference sequence). The V and J ends lost 2 bases and 2 bases respectively, with 12 bases between them. This CDR3 has 15 amino acids. The CDR3 region is CASSQRGQWNYGYTF. In nucleotides, the CDR3 is TGTGCCAGCAGCCAACGGGGACAATGGAACTATGGCTACACCTTC.

The J gene is TRBJ1-2, the V gene TRBV21-1; the D segment call TRBD1 is taken from the table without a DNA check. TRBV21-1 is a pseudogene. There are 16 residues in the CDR3. The CDR3 bases are TGTGCCAGCAGCACCCGCGGGACAGTCCCTAACTATGGCTACACCTTC. Amino acids: CASSTRGTVPNYGYTF.

This clone is a singleton in its sample. The CDR3 reads CASSRGLTDTQYF. CDR3 nucleotides: TGCGCCAGCAGCAGGGGTTTGACAGATACGCAGTATTTT. This chain links TRBV5-1 with TRBJ2-3, with TRBD1 as a possible D gene (5 bases). This CDR3 is built from 13 residues. CDR1 is SGHRS and CDR2 is YFSETQ in the germline V gene. The V end was cut by 4 bases, the J end by 3 bases, with 9 bases between.

The V call is TRBV5-1, the J call TRBJ1-2; 9 nucleotides match TRBD1. V lost 0 bases to trimming and J lost 6 bases; unmatched junction nucleotides: 12. The CDR3 has 17 amino acids. CDR1 and CDR2 (germline): SGHRS, YFSETQ. The CDR3 sequence is CASSLAPRQGGIHGYTF. DNA for the CDR3: TGCGCCAGCAGCTTGGCACCTCGACAGGGGGGAATCCATGGCTACACCTTC. Supplemented by reference TRBV5-1 and TRBJ1-2, the full variable domain reads KAGVTQTPRYLIKTRGQQVTLSCSPISGHRSVSWYQQTPGQGLQFLFEYFSETQRNKGNFPGRFSGRQFSNSRSEMNVSTLELGDSALYLCASSLAPRQGGIHGYTFGSGTRLTVV.

The chain uses TRBV7-2 and TRBJ2-3; D perhaps matches TRBD2 (7 bases). The CDR3 spans 16 residues. Germline assignment: CDR1 SGHTA and CDR2 FQGNSA. V was pared by 4 bases and J by 3 bases, with 17 bases between. CDR3 sequence: CASSSWGGGRTDTQYF. CDR3 in DNA: TGTGCCAGCAGCTCCTGGGGAGGGGGAAGGACAGATACGCAGTATTTT.

The rearrangement joins TRBV6-6 to TRBJ1-5; tentative D call: TRBD1 (6 bases). The CDR3 contains 15 residues. Germline CDR1 MNHNY, CDR2 SVGAGI (reference sequence). V was shortened by 4 bases and J by 6 bases, with 16 bases between the two germline ends. CDR3 sequence (DNA): TGTGCCAGCAGTTTCACAGGGTATGTGGGTCAGCCCCAGCATTTT. As protein: CASSFTGYVGQPQHF.

The gene calls are TRBV19 and TRBJ1-4; TRBD1 matches 8 bases. The length of the CDR3 is 15 residues. The trim removed 2 bases at V and 5 bases at J, leaving 4 bases unmatched. Germline V lookup: CDR1 LNHDA, CDR2 SQIVND (reference sequence). The CDR3: CASSITGGENEKLFF. The CDR3 region has the DNA TGTGCCAGTAGTATAACAGGGGGTGAGAATGAAAAACTGTTTTTT.

This rearrangement joins TRBV5-1 to TRBJ1-6; D call uncertain. Looked up from germline, CDR1 is SGHRS and CDR2 is YFSETQ. CDR3 size: 14 residues. The V and J ends lost 4 bases and 5 bases respectively, with 10 bases between them. The CDR3, as DNA: TGCGCCAGCAGCCCGCCCCAGGATAATTCACCCCTCCACTTT. It codes for CASSPPQDNSPLHF.

The chain is built from TRBV28 and TRBJ1-1; D is undetermined. Looked up from germline, CDR1 is MDHEN and CDR2 is SYDVKM. V lost 3 bases and J 3 bases, leaving 14 bases between the germline ends. The CDR3 spans 15 residues. The CDR3 protein is CASSLIGGGDTEAFF. CDR3 in DNA: TGTGCCAGCAGTTTGATTGGAGGTGGCGACACTGAAGCTTTCTTT.

The CDR3 loop is CASSLRGGRETQYF. The CDR3 coding sequence is TGTGCCAGCAGCTTAAGAGGGGGCAGGGAGACCCAGTACTTC. The chain couples TRBV7-3 to TRBJ2-5, with 7 bases that match TRBD1. Per germline, CDR1 SGHTA and CDR2 FQGTGA. With 1 base clipped from V and 5 bases from J, the junction kept 4 bases outside the gene matches. This CDR3 is 14 amino acids long.

The J gene is TRBJ2-2, the V gene TRBV11-2, with D possibly being TRBD1 (6 bases). Germline V gene data show CDR1 as SGHAT and CDR2 as FQNNGV. The CDR3 has 15 amino acids. V lost 5 bases and J lost 4, with 14 bases in between. Here the CDR3 reads CASSIAGASTGELFF. In nucleotides, the CDR3 is TGTGCCAGCAGCATAGCAGGGGCAAGCACCGGGGAGCTGTTTTTT.

The V gene is TRBV3-1 (or the pseudogene TRBV3-2), the J gene TRBJ2-2, with 10 bases that match TRBD2. J gave up 2 bases and V 4 bases, and 7 bases lay outside the gene matches. Per germline, CDR1 LGHDT and CDR2 YNNKEL (reference sequence). CDR3 length equals 17 residues. CDR3 sequence (DNA): TGTGCCAGCAGCCCCAAGCGGGGGGGGGCTAACACCGGGGAGCTGTTTTTT. Encoded protein: CASSPKRGGANTGELFF.

This sequence joins TRBV19 and TRBJ1-6; 8 bases line up with TRBD1. The CDR3 loop spans 14 amino acids. After removal of 3 bases from V and 9 bases from J, the junction contained 4 bases not matched to a gene. CDR1 is LNHDA, CDR2 SQIVND, per germline (reference sequence). The CDR3 nucleotides are TGTGCCAGTAGTATTGGCCAGGGGGCTTCACCCCTCCACTTT. This gives the protein CASSIGQGASPLHF.

The chain recombines TRBV10-2 with TRBJ2-7; TRBD2 might be the D (7 bases). Looked up from germline, CDR1 is WSHSY and CDR2 is SAAADI. V was shortened by 3 bases and J by 6 bases, with 18 bases between the two germline ends. The CDR3 contains 15 residues. This CDR3 is CASSETLIGGAEQYF. CDR3 sequence (DNA): TGCGCCAGCAGTGAAACCTTAATAGGGGGGGCCGAGCAGTACTTC.

The sample holds one count of this clone. This sequence joins TRBV7-9 and TRBJ2-5; perhaps TRBD2 as D (6 bases). CDR3 length: 16 residues. The V end was cut by 5 bases, the J end by 5 bases, with 21 bases between. Germline CDR1 is SEHNR and CDR2 is FQNEAQ (reference sequence). The CDR3 reads CASSPPGTRRRETQYF. The DNA of the CDR3 is TGTGCCAGCAGCCCACCCGGGACTCGAAGGAGGGAGACCCAGTACTTC. Filled out from reference TRBV7-9 and TRBJ2-5, the complete variable domain reads DTGVSQNPRHKITKRGQNVTFRCDPISEHNRLYWYRQTLGQGPEFLTYFQNEAQLEKSRLLSDRFSAERPKGSFSTLEIQRTEQGDSAMYLCASSPPGTRRRETQYFGPGTRLLVL.

This clone has more than one count but fewer than ten. The chain joins TRBV11-2 to TRBJ2-5, with D perhaps TRBD2 (6 bases). V lost 3 bases to trimming and J lost 4 bases, with 15 bases between them. The CDR3 spans 15 residues. Germline CDR1 SGHAT, CDR2 FQNNGV. The CDR3 spells CASSFSTGVGETQYF. The CDR3 DNA follows: TGTGCCAGCAGCTTTTCTACGGGGGTCGGAGAGACCCAGTACTTC. The full variable domain, with the rest looked up from reference TRBV11-2 and TRBJ2-5, is EAGVAQSPRYKIIEKRQSVAFWCNPISGHATLYWYQQILGQGPKLLIQFQNNGVVDDSQLPKDRFSAERLKGVDSTLKIQPAKLEDSAVYLCASSFSTGVGETQYFGPGTRLLVL.

The chain links TRBV5-1 to TRBJ1-2; 7 nucleotides agree with TRBD1. The junction had 6 bases not matched to a gene; V was cut back by 5 bases and J by 2 bases. This CDR3 has 14 residues. CDR1 is SGHRS and CDR2 is YFSETQ in the germline V gene. The CDR3 region is CASSIQGKNYGYTF. Written as DNA, the CDR3 is TGCGCCAGCAGTATACAGGGGAAAAACTATGGCTACACCTTC.

The chain uses TRBV5-8 and TRBJ2-6; 7 bases map to TRBD2. V dropped 4 bases and J dropped 2; count of bases not matched to a gene: 12. The V gene's germline CDR1 is SGHTS and CDR2 YDEGEE. This CDR3 is 18 amino acids long. The CDR3 sequence: CASSREATLIAGANVLTF. CDR3 coding DNA: TGTGCCAGCAGCCGGGAGGCCACCCTCATCGCTGGGGCCAACGTCCTGACTTTC. The variable domain in full, completed from reference TRBV5-8 and TRBJ2-6, reads EAGVTQSPTHLIKTRGQQATLRCSPISGHTSVYWYQQALGLGLQFLLWYDEGEERNRGNFPPRFSGRQFPNYSSELNVNALELEDSALYLCASSREATLIAGANVLTFGAGSRLTVL.